Each of the 9 T cell receptor beta chains below was sequenced from the same sample in a study of CD8 T cells in ankylosing spondylitis. Using its own MiXCR run on the 5' RACE reads, TCRdb lists one record per CDR3 protein. The table records some 30,000 distinct CDR3 sequences, about 7% of them present only once. Specimen: blood, either unsorted or a sorted T cell fraction (not recorded which). The source is a male donor with ankylosing spondylitis or in good health (not recorded which).

In its sample, this clonotype was seen many times. The J gene is TRBJ2-7, the V gene TRBV5-1; no firm D call. Germline CDR1 and CDR2: SGHRS and YFSETQ. The V and J ends lost 2 bases and 6 bases respectively, with 9 bases between them. This CDR3 is built from 12 residues. DNA for the CDR3: TGCGCCAGCAGCTTCGATATGCTCGAGCAGTACTTC. This sequence encodes CASSFDMLEQYF. The full variable domain, completed using reference TRBV5-1 and TRBJ2-7, is KAGVTQTPRYLIKTRGQQVTLSCSPISGHRSVSWYQQTPGQGLQFLFEYFSETQRNKGNFPGRFSGRQFSNSRSEMNVSTLELGDSALYLCASSFDMLEQYFGPGTRLTVT.

The rearrangement links TRBV9 to TRBJ1-2, with a weak D call TRBD1 (5 bases). V was shortened by 4 bases and J by 4 bases, with 17 bases between the two germline ends. CDR1 SGDLS and CDR2 YYNGEE come from the germline V gene. The CDR3 covers 15 residues. This chain's CDR3 is CASSLWNVDSYGYTF. CDR3 nucleotides: TGTGCCAGCAGCCTGTGGAACGTCGACAGCTATGGCTACACCTTC.

This clonotype was counted at least ten times. This chain connects TRBV12-3 or TRBV12-4 to TRBJ2-2, with D possibly matching TRBD2 (5 bases). Trimming removed 5 bases from V and 7 bases from J, with 14 bases in between. The CDR3 runs 14 residues. The CDR3 sequence is CASSTGILNGELFF. CDR3 coding DNA: TGTGCCAGCAGTACCGGGATCCTCAACGGGGAGCTGTTTTTT.

Comment on this clonotype: This may be a read error, as it is one base from a much larger clone. V is TRBV7-9 and J is TRBJ2-3; D is perhaps TRBD2 (5 bases). The length of the CDR3 is 15 residues. Germline assignment: CDR1 SEHNR and CDR2 FQNEAQ (reference sequence). With 1 base removed from V and 2 bases from J, the gap between germline ends came to 10 bases. CDR3 loop: CASSLVGVNTDTQYF. The CDR3 DNA follows: TGTGCCAGCAGCTTAGTGGGAGTTAACACAGATACGCAGTATTTT.

This clonotype was counted many times. The chain is built from TRBV5-1 and TRBJ2-5; TRBD2 matches at 11 bases. The CDR3 spans 14 residues. V shed 4 bases, J shed 3 bases, and the junction held 2 bases outside the gene matches. Per germline, CDR1 SGHRS and CDR2 YFSETQ. The CDR3 spells CASSRGLAEETQYF. CDR3 in DNA: TGCGCCAGCAGCCGGGGACTAGCGGAAGAGACCCAGTACTTC.

The chain recombines TRBV6-5 with TRBJ2-7; 7 bases fit TRBD2. CDR1 and CDR2 from the germline V gene are MNHEY and SVGAGI. J lost 4 bases, V lost 4 bases, and 4 bases had no gene match. The length of the CDR3 is 13 residues. The CDR3 DNA sequence: TGTGCCAGCAGTTCCGGACTAGTGTACGAGCAGTACTTC. Translation: CASSSGLVYEQYF.

By frequency in the sample, this clonotype is medium-sized. The chain combines TRBV12-3 or TRBV12-4 with TRBJ1-5; TRBD1 matches 8 bases. The trim removed 6 bases at V and 8 bases at J, leaving 3 bases unmatched. This CDR3 comprises 12 residues. This CDR3 reads CASRTTGEPQHF. The DNA of the CDR3 is TGTGCCAGCAGAACGACAGGGGAGCCCCAGCATTTT.

At least ten counts were recorded for this clonotype. The genes are TRBV5-1 and TRBJ2-7, with 9 positions matching TRBD1. The CDR3 length is 14 residues. V lost 4 bases, J lost 4 bases, and 6 bases stayed unmatched. Germline V gene sequence: CDR1 SGHRS, CDR2 YFSETQ. Here the CDR3 reads CASSGTGQGYEQYF. CDR3 sequence (DNA): TGCGCCAGCAGCGGCACGGGACAGGGTTACGAGCAGTACTTC.

This clonotype was recorded a few times. V usage is TRBV20-1 and J usage is TRBJ2-2; D might be TRBD1 (5 bases). V dropped 7 bases and J dropped 4 bases, with 19 bases sitting between them. The CDR3 is 15 residues long. Germline CDR1 DFQATT, CDR2 SNEGSKA (reference sequence). The CDR3 reads CSGGNAAGRTGELFF. CDR3 DNA: TGCAGTGGTGGTAACGCGGCAGGGCGCACCGGGGAGCTGTTTTTT.